This entry is about one T cell receptor (beta chain). No antigen is known for it. The data were obtained in a study of T-cell memory formation after mild COVID-19. Findings of the study overall: Researchers found some responding clones in pre-infection memory, a sign that cross-reactive memory joined.

CDR1 is SNHLY and CDR2 is FYNNEI in the germline V gene. V was clipped by 4 bases and J by 2 bases; unmatched bases: 3. The CDR3 consists of 15 residues. TCRdb fed the 5' RACE reads into MiXCR, producing one record per CDR3 protein. The sample has some 200,000 distinct CDR3 sequences, over 9% seen once. This receptor was obtained from a man aged 18 to 35 who had mild COVID-19 (a few samples of this study predate the infection). Cell type and time point are not known. Sequencing input: PBMCs or a T cell subset sorted from them (not recorded which). The chain links TRBV2 to TRBJ2-3, with 10 bases lining up with TRBD2. The CDR3 spells CASSGTSGTTDTQYF. The CDR3 nucleotides are TGTGCCAGCAGTGGGACTAGCGGTACCACAGATACGCAGTATTTT.